What follows describes a single T cell receptor (beta chain). Its antigen specificity is not known. No base quality values were provided; no much bigger clone lies one nucleotide off. No immune events, such as infections, were documented for the healthy donors during the collection period. Healthy-donor blood repertoires served as a training cohort to calibrate time-dependent variance in a beta-binomial model of T-cell clone differential abundance. There were about ten healthy donors in the training cohort, of whom 3 were female and 7 were male. Donor ages ranged from 29 to 64 years, with an average of about 40 years. Obtained from a commercial supplier, whole blood was collected from each healthy donor at three time points set around two weeks apart. Genomic DNA was extracted from unsorted whole blood for immunosequencing. This entry belongs to a study of identifying expanded T cells in peripheral blood (dated by TCRdb to about 2019). The study in broad terms: Separate aliquots of the same genomic DNA pool were sequenced to produce technical replicates, and four replicates were compared in pairs. The research as a whole found: Variance in clone template counts between approximately two-week samples significantly increased with total template count across all healthy donors. Across all healthy-donor time intervals, the beta-binomial model significantly lowered both the number of clones called differentially abundant and the false-positive rate. The binomial model flagged 0.9 to 1.5 differentially abundant clones between technical replicates but 15 to 17 over around two weeks and around 19 over around four weeks. The authors expected biological variance in healthy repertoires might increase further over much longer intervals such as months to years.

Per the germline V gene (reference sequence), MNHNY is the CDR1 and SVGAGI is the CDR2. Trimming takes 5 bases from V and 12 bases from J, and the germline ends sit 20 bases apart. The CDR3 goes from the cysteine to the phenylalanine over 13 residues. The retained sequence is limited to the CDR3, 39 bases, with the frame set at the first base. TCRbeta CDR3 regions were profiled with the immunoSEQ Assay using bias-controlled multiplex PCR amplification of genomic DNA. For the original study's pipeline: The absolute abundance of each unique TCRbeta CDR3 region was quantified after sequences were collapsed and filtered. Two models were used to test differential abundance: a binomial model (Fisher-equivalent) and a beta-binomial model that adds time-dependent variance fitted from healthy donors. Any clone with fewer than 5 combined templates was excluded, and a clone was called differentially abundant if its Benjamini-Hochberg FDR was below 0.01. In the beta-binomial model, variance was expressed as a function of the total template count across the two samples, in the form v = (b*log(k)+a)^2. In TCRdb, the immuneACCESS table is reduced to in-frame sequences with V and J assigned. These tables do not hold every clone; where another copy was compared, an unresolved V gene accounts for under half, and the others remain unexplained. The V and J calls and clone size are taken from that table; D and trimming were inferred from the DNA. Recorded for this sample are 90,000 to 120,000 clones; around 89% of them occurred a single time. Of the sample, about 16% falls within the top ten clones.

Sequences were obtained from blood. The chain couples TRBV6-6 to TRBJ2-7, with a tentative D gene TRBD1 over 7 matching bases. This receptor was obtained from a person aged 18-69 years in good health. The sequenced DNA is TGTGCCAGCAGTCCAAACAGGGGAGGAAACACGTACTTC. It codes for CASSPNRGGNTYF.